This TCR beta chain appears in the sequencing data of a study of blood T cells in healthy people across ages. As regards this clonotype: Its target is unknown.

The length of the CDR3 is 16 residues. The germline gives CDR1 DFQATT, CDR2 SNEGSKA (reference sequence). The V gene lost 3 bases and the J gene lost 2 bases, with 18 bases spanning the gap. Points from the study as a whole: Age showed a roughly linear inverse relationship with TCR beta diversity per million T cells.

Using a J-beta primer mix together with a sample-barcoded 5' primer, a second PCR was run for about 6 to 12 cycles. Carrying 12 random nucleotides, a template-switch adaptor labeled each individual cDNA molecule. Sequencing of every sample gave 3 million or more CDR3-containing paired-end reads. TCRdb re-derived calls from the 5' RACE reads in MiXCR, one entry per CDR3 protein. The sample yields about 830,000 distinct CDR3 sequences, approximately 65% seen once. J is TRBJ2-3 and V is TRBV20-1; TRBD2 is a possible D gene (6 bases). The sample taken for sequencing was blood. The TCR was taken from a man aged 25-45 years in good health. The CDR3 nucleotides read TGCAGTGCTAGGTTATTCGGGGGAGAATACACAGATACGCAGTATTTT. Residues: CSARLFGGEYTDTQYF.